The clone carrying this T cell receptor (beta chain) appeared many times. Using its own MiXCR run on the RT-PCR reads, TCRdb lists one record per CDR3 protein. Of hundreds of thousands of distinct CDR3 sequences listed, over 12% are singletons. The germline V gene has CDR1 MNHEY and CDR2 SVGAGI. The CDR3 spans 12 residues. Trimming took off 6 bases at V and 14 bases at J, with 14 bases between the two ends. This receptor was obtained from a female donor in good health, serving as a healthy control. Sequencing was carried out using memory CD4+ T cells from blood. The chain is built from TRBV6-5 and TRBJ1-6; D ambiguous. CDR3 residues: CASRDSTQALHF. The CDR3 coding sequence is TGTGCCAGCAGAGATTCAACGCAGGCCCTCCACTTT.